This T cell receptor beta chain was obtained from a study of T cell repertoires in cytomegalovirus infection. The germline gives CDR1 SQVTM, CDR2 ANQGSEA. The CDR3 covers 14 residues. V was pared by 5 bases and J by 1 base, with 13 bases between. TCRdb passed the reads through MiXCR, listing each CDR3 protein once. There are about 900,000 distinct CDR3 sequences in the sample; around a third occur only once, and roughly an eighth lies in the top ten. For this clonotype: The antigen is not known.

This receptor was taken from a human donor in good health (CMV status not recorded). Some clones in this sample may be carry-over from other donors' samples. Specimen: cultured CD8+ T cells from PBMCs, collected from culture after CMV antigen stimulation. V usage is TRBV29-1 and J usage is TRBJ2-3, with D perhaps matching TRBD1 or TRBD2 (5 bases each). CDR3 nucleotides: TGCAGCGTTCTGGAGAGGGACGGCACAGATACGCAGTATTTT. Encoded protein: CSVLERDGTDTQYF.